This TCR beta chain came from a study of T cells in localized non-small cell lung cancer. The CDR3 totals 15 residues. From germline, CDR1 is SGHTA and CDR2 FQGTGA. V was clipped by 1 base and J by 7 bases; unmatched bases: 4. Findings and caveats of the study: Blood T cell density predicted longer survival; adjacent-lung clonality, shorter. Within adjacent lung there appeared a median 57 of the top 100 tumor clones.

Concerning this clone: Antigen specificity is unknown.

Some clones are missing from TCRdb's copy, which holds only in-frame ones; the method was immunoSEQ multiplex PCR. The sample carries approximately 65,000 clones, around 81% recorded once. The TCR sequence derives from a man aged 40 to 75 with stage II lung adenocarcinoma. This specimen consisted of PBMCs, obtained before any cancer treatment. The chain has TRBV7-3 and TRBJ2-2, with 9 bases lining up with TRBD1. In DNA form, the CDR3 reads TGTGCCAGCAGCTTAAGTGGACAGGGGAGCGGGGAGCTGTTTTTT. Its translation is CASSLSGQGSGELFF.